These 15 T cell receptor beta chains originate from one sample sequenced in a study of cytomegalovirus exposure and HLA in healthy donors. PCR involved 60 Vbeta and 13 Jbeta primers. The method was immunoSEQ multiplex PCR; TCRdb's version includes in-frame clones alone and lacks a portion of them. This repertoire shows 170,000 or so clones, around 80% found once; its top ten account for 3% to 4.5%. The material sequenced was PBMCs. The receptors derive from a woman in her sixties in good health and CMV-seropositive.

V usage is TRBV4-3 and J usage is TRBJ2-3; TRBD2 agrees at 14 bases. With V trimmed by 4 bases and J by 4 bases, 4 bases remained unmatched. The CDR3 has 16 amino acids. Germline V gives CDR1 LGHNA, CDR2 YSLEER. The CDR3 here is CASSLGLAGAADTQYF. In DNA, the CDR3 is TGCGCCAGCAGCCTGGGACTAGCGGGGGCCGCAGATACGCAGTATTTT.

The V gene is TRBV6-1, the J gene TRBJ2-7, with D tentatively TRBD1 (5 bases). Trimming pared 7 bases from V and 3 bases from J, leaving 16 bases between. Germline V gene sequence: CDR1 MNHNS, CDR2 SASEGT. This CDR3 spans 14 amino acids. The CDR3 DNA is TGTGCCAGCATTATAACAGGAAATTTCTACGAGCAGTACTTC. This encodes CASIITGNFYEQYF.

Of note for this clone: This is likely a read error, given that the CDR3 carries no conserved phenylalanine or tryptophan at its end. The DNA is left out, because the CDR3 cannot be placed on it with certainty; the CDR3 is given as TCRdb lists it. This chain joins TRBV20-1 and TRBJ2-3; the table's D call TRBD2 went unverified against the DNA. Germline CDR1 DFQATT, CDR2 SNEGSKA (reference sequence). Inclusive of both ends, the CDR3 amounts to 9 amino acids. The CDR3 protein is CSANPCVGK.

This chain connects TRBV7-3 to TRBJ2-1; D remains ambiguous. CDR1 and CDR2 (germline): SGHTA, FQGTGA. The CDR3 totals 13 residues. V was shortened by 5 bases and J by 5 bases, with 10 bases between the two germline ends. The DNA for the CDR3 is TGTGCCAGCAGCCTCCAGGCCCACAATGAGCAGTTCTTC. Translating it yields CASSLQAHNEQFF.

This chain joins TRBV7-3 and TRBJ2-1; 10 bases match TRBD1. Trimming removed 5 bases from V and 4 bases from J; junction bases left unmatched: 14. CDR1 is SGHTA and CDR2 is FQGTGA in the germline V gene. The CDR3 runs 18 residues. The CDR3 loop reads CASSLRDRGQKAYNEQFF. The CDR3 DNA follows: TGTGCCAGCAGCCTCCGGGACAGGGGACAGAAGGCTTACAATGAGCAGTTCTTC.

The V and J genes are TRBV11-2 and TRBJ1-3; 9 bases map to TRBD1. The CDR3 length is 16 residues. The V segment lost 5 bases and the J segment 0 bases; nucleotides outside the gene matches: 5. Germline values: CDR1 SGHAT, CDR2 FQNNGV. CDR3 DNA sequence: TGTGCCAGCAGCAAGACAGGGGGTGACTCTGGAAACACCATATATTTT. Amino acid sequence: CASSKTGGDSGNTIYF.

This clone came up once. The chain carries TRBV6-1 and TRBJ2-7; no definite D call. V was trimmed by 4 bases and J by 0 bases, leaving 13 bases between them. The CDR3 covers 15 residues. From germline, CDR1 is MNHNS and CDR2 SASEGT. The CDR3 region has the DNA TGTGCCAGCAGTGTAACGAGAGGCAGCTCCTACGAGCAGTACTTC. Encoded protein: CASSVTRGSSYEQYF.

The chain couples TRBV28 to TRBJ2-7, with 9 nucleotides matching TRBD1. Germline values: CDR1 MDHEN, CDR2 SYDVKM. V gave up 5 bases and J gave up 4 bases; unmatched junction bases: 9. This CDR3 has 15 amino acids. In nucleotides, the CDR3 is TGTGCCAGCAGTATTGGGGGGACAGGGTCGTACGAGCAGTACTTC. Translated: CASSIGGTGSYEQYF.

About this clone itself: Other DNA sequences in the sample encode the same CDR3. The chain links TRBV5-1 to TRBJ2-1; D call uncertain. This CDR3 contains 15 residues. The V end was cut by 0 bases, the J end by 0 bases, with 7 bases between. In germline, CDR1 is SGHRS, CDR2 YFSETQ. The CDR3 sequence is CASSLVRSSYNEQFF. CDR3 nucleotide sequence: TGCGCCAGCAGCTTGGTGAGGAGCTCCTACAATGAGCAGTTCTTC.

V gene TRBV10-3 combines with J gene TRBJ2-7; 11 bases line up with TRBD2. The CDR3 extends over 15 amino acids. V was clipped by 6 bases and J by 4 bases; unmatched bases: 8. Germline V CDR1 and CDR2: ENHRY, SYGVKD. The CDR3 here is CAIRLGTSGKYEQYF. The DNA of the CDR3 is TGTGCCATCAGATTAGGGACTAGCGGAAAATACGAGCAGTACTTC.

In nucleotides, the CDR3 is TGCGCCAGCAGCTTGGGAGTTAGCGGGGGGGCCACAGATACGCAGTATTTT. Protein: CASSLGVSGGATDTQYF. The rearrangement links TRBV5-1 to TRBJ2-3, with 11 bases lining up with TRBD2. CDR1 and CDR2 (germline): SGHRS, YFSETQ. The CDR3 contains 17 residues. The V gene end was trimmed by 0 bases and the J gene end by 2 bases; junction bases not matched to a gene: 5. Based on the CDR3 plus reference TRBV5-1 and TRBJ2-3, the full variable domain is KAGVTQTPRYLIKTRGQQVTLSCSPISGHRSVSWYQQTPGQGLQFLFEYFSETQRNKGNFPGRFSGRQFSNSRSEMNVSTLELGDSALYLCASSLGVSGGATDTQYFGPGTRLTVL.

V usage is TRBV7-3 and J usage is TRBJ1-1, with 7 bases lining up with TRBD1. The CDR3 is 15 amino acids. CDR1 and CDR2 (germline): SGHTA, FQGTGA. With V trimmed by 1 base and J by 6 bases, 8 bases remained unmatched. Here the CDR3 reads CASSLRGQRGSEAFF. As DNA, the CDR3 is TGTGCCAGCAGCTTAAGGGGACAGCGAGGTTCTGAAGCTTTCTTT. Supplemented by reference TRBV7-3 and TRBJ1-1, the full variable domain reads GAGVSQTPSNKVTEKGKYVELRCDPISGHTALYWYRQSLGQGPEFLIYFQGTGAADDSGLPNDRFFAVRPEGSVSTLKIQRTERGDSAVYLCASSLRGQRGSEAFFGQGTRLTVV.

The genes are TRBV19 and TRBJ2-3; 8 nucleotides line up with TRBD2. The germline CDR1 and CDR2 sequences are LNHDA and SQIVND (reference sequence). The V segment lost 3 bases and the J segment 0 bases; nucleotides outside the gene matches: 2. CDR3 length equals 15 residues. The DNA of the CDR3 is TGTGCCAGTAGTATTTCTAGCGGGAGCACAGATACGCAGTATTTT. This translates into CASSISSGSTDTQYF.

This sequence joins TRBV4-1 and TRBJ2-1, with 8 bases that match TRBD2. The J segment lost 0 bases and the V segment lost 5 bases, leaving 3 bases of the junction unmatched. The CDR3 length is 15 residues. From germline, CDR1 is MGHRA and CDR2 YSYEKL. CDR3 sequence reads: CASSTRGDSYNEQFF. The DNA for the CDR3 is TGCGCCAGCAGCACGCGGGGGGACTCCTACAATGAGCAGTTCTTC.

CDR3 DNA sequence: TGTGCCAGCAGTTCCCGGACAGGGCCCGTCAATACGCAGTATTTT. Translating gives CASSSRTGPVNTQYF. The V gene is TRBV27, the J gene TRBJ2-3; 8 nucleotides line up with TRBD1. The J segment lost 7 bases and the V segment lost 4 bases, leaving 10 bases of the junction unmatched. From germline, CDR1 is MNHEY and CDR2 SMNVEV (reference sequence). The CDR3 consists of 15 residues.